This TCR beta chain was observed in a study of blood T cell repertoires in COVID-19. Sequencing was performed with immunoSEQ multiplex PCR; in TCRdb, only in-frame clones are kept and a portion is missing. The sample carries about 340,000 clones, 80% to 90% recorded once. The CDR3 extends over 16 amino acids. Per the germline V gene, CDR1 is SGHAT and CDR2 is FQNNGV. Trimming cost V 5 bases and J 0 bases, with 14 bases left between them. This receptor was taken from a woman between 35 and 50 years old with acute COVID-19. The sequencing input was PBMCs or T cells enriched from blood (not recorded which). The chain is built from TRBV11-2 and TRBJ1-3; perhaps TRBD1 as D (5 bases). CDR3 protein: CASSATAYRSGNTIYF. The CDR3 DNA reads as TGTGCCAGCAGCGCGACAGCCTACCGCTCTGGAAACACCATATATTTT.